This T cell receptor beta chain was captured in a study of molecular identifiers for immune sequencing clone quantification. This clonotype appeared a few times. As yet, its antigen is unknown. This CDR3 has 16 residues. Germline assignment: CDR1 MGHRA and CDR2 YSYEKL. The trim removed 0 bases at V and 6 bases at J, leaving 5 bases unmatched. Notes on the study in general: Jurkat TCR RNA spiked in from one cell reportedly remained identifiable amid about a million naive cells.

TCRdb re-analysed the PCR reads in MiXCR, keeping a single row per CDR3 protein. The sample holds approximately 630,000 distinct CDR3 sequences, roughly 27% seen once. The origin of this receptor is a human donor in good health. Some libraries in this study had Jurkat cell RNA spiked in. J is TRBJ2-2 and V is TRBV4-1; 9 bases line up with TRBD1. Sequences were obtained from naive CD8+ T cells from blood, with Jurkat cell RNA spiked in. The subset denotes: FACS-sorted CD8+CD4-CCR7+CD45RA+ naive T cells. CDR3 protein: CASSQEEQGAPGELFF. CDR3 DNA sequence: TGCGCCAGCAGCCAAGAGGAACAGGGGGCGCCCGGGGAGCTGTTTTTT.